The T cell receptor (beta chain) under discussion was sequenced for a study of breast tumors, draining lymph nodes, adjacent tissues. General observations from the study: Tumor T cell lymph node origin was a supported hypothesis, not proven. Luminal-like breast cancer showed significantly greater tumor-nontumor repertoire similarity than basal-like breast cancer did. Tumor repertoires ranked between lymph nodes and nontumor tissue in diversity, with V and J gene preferences.

Samples came from axillary lymph nodes draining the breast cancer. The table lists this clonotype with many counts. Its antigen is unidentified. The CDR3 is 11 amino acids. Trimming shortened V by 11 bases and J by 5 bases, and 12 bases separated the two germline ends. Germline V gene lookup returns CDR1 MNHNY and CDR2 SVGAGI (reference sequence). TCRdb itself ran the multiplex PCR reads through MiXCR, one entry per CDR3 protein. The sample includes around 130,000 distinct CDR3 sequences, around 20% of them seen just once. The V and J genes are TRBV6-6 and TRBJ2-5; perhaps TRBD2 as D (7 bases). The sequence was obtained from a female donor with breast cancer. Some clones in this sample may be carry-over from other donors' samples. Sequenced material: axillary lymph node tissue. The CDR3 DNA sequence: TGTGCCGGCGGGGGCCGGGAGACCCAGTACTTC. This gives the protein CAGGGRETQYF.